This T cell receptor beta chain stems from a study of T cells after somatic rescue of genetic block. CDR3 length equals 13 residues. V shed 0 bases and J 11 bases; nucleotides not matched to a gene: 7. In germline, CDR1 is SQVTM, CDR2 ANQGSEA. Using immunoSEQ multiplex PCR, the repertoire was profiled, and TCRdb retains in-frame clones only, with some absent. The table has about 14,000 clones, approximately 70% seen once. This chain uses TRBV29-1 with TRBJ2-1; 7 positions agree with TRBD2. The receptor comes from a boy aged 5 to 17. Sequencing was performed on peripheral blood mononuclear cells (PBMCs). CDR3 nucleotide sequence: TGCAGCGTTGAAGATCTGCGCGGGAGAAAGCAGTTCTTC. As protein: CSVEDLRGRKQFF.